A single T cell receptor (beta chain) is shown here with its context. No antigen is known for it. The source of the sample is a study of T-cell memory formation after mild COVID-19. At the level of the study: TCR clustering was largely donor specific. Study results and limitations: Among clones contracting day 15 to 85, CD4/CD8 was balanced, whereas later expanders leaned CD4+.

Libraries for TCRalpha and TCRbeta carried sample barcodes and unique molecular identifiers via 5'RACE. A single record per CDR3 protein comes from TCRdb applying MiXCR to the 5' RACE reads. The sample yields hundreds of thousands of distinct CDR3 sequences, roughly 21% seen once. The CDR3 has 16 amino acids. Trimming cost V 6 bases and J 4 bases, with 18 bases left between them. The receptor was derived from an adult woman who had mild COVID-19 (a few samples of this study predate the infection). Cell type and time point are not known. Material for sequencing was PBMCs or a T cell subset sorted from them (not recorded which). The chain couples TRBV12-3 or TRBV12-4 to TRBJ2-2, with D maybe TRBD1 (7 bases). The CDR3 sequence is CASRKQGTASTGELFF. CDR3 in DNA: TGTGCCAGCAGGAAACAGGGGACTGCGAGCACCGGGGAGCTGTTTTTT.